These 22 T cell receptor beta chains share one sample of origin, sequenced in a study of cytomegalovirus exposure and HLA in healthy donors. A multiplex PCR was run with 60 Vbeta primers and 13 Jbeta primers. Sequencing was performed with immunoSEQ multiplex PCR; in TCRdb, only in-frame clones are kept and a portion is missing. The sample lists approximately 150,000 clones, around three quarters occurring once. Sequenced: PBMCs. The source of these receptors is a woman in her thirties or forties in good health and CMV-seronegative.

J is TRBJ2-5 and V is TRBV29-1; 14 nucleotides align to TRBD2. The V segment lost 8 bases and the J segment 5 bases; nucleotides outside the gene matches: 19. The germline CDR1 and CDR2 sequences are SQVTM and ANQGSEA. The CDR3 consists of 18 residues. CDR3 sequence: CSIFGEGLAGDQSETQYF. The CDR3, as DNA: TGCAGCATCTTTGGTGAGGGACTAGCGGGAGATCAGTCGGAGACCCAGTACTTC.

V and J are TRBV5-1 and TRBJ2-7; the match to TRBD1 covers 8 bases. V dropped 3 bases and J dropped 6; count of bases not matched to a gene: 8. CDR1 is SGHRS, CDR2 YFSETQ, per germline. This CDR3 is built from 14 residues. CDR3 loop: CASSWSQGASEQYF. CDR3 nucleotide sequence: TGCGCCAGCAGCTGGTCCCAGGGGGCAAGCGAGCAGTACTTC.

V gene TRBV19 combines with J gene TRBJ2-7; 9 bases are a match to TRBD2. The CDR3 has 17 residues. Trimming took 2 bases from V and 2 from J; bases not matched to a gene: 10. Germline V gene sequence: CDR1 LNHDA, CDR2 SQIVND (reference sequence). In DNA, the CDR3 is TGTGCCAGTAGTATAACATCGGGGGCTAGCGGGGCCTACGAGCAGTACTTC. This translates into CASSITSGASGAYEQYF.

The chain couples TRBV30 to TRBJ1-1; a possible D gene is TRBD1 (6 bases). Germline V CDR1 and CDR2: GTSNPN, SVGIG (reference sequence). The CDR3 is 13 residues long. V dropped 5 bases and J dropped 1 base, with 11 bases sitting between them. The CDR3 sequence: CAWGIQGNTEAFF. In DNA form, the CDR3 reads TGTGCCTGGGGGATACAGGGGAACACTGAAGCTTTCTTT.

Turning to this clone: The same CDR3 also results from other DNA sequences found in this sample. The genes are TRBV5-1 and TRBJ2-5, with 7 bases fitting TRBD1. V dropped 2 bases and J dropped 4; count of bases not matched to a gene: 2. Looked up from germline, CDR1 is SGHRS and CDR2 is YFSETQ. The CDR3 totals 13 residues. The CDR3 here is CASSLTGAETQYF. The CDR3 DNA is TGCGCCAGCAGCTTAACAGGGGCAGAGACCCAGTACTTC. The whole variable domain, remainder taken from reference TRBV5-1 and TRBJ2-5, is KAGVTQTPRYLIKTRGQQVTLSCSPISGHRSVSWYQQTPGQGLQFLFEYFSETQRNKGNFPGRFSGRQFSNSRSEMNVSTLELGDSALYLCASSLTGAETQYFGPGTRLLVL.

The chain employs TRBV5-4 and TRBJ2-5; 10 nucleotides line up with TRBD2. Germline CDR1 is SGHNT and CDR2 is YYREEE (reference sequence). The CDR3 contains 17 residues. The V gene end was trimmed by 0 bases and the J gene end by 1 base; junction bases not matched to a gene: 6. The chain's CDR3 is CASSLAKTSGSQETQYF. The CDR3 DNA reads TGTGCCAGCAGCTTGGCCAAGACTAGCGGGTCCCAAGAGACCCAGTACTTC.

V and J are TRBV9 and TRBJ2-1, with 10 nucleotides matching TRBD2. The length of the CDR3 is 15 residues. J was trimmed by 7 bases and V by 0 bases; bases with no gene match: 4. Germline CDR1 and CDR2: SGDLS and YYNGEE. This CDR3 reads CASSVVLAGRNEQFF. In nucleotides, the CDR3 is TGTGCCAGCAGCGTAGTACTAGCGGGAAGGAATGAGCAGTTCTTC.

This clone has a single count. This sequence joins TRBV5-6 and TRBJ2-5; no firm D call. This CDR3 has 13 residues. V was trimmed by 5 bases and J by 1 base, leaving 9 bases between them. CDR1 is SGHDT and CDR2 is YYEEEE in the germline V gene. CDR3 residues: CASRSSVQETQYF. CDR3 DNA: TGTGCCAGCAGGTCGAGCGTCCAAGAGACCCAGTACTTC.

J is TRBJ2-5 and V is TRBV6-6; no definite D call. This CDR3 contains 11 residues. V was clipped by 4 bases and J by 5 bases, with 5 bases between them. The V gene's germline CDR1 is MNHNY and CDR2 SVGAGI (reference sequence). CDR3 sequence (DNA): TGTGCCAGCAGTTCCCGGGAGACCCAGTACTTC. Translated, it gives CASSSRETQYF.

This clone is a singleton in its sample. The chain is built from TRBV14 and TRBJ2-1; 7 nucleotides line up with TRBD1. The CDR3 loop spans 15 amino acids. CDR1 SGHDN and CDR2 FVKESK come from the germline V gene. V lost 4 bases, J lost 7 bases, and 10 bases stayed unmatched. This CDR3 is CASSPPGTVWNEQFF. CDR3 nucleotide sequence: TGTGCCAGCAGCCCACCCGGGACAGTGTGGAATGAGCAGTTCTTC.

The gene calls are TRBV6-1 and TRBJ2-7; 10 bases are shared with TRBD1. This CDR3 spans 14 amino acids. V gave up 6 bases and J gave up 4 bases; unmatched junction bases: 6. Germline CDR1 MNHNS, CDR2 SASEGT. The CDR3 region is CASRGDRGSYEQYF. CDR3 DNA: TGTGCCAGCAGGGGGGACAGGGGATCTTACGAGCAGTACTTC.

The gene calls are TRBV5-4 and TRBJ1-1; possibly TRBD1 for D (6 bases). Germline CDR1 SGHNT, CDR2 YYREEE (reference sequence). CDR3 length: 16 amino acids. V lost 4 bases and J 7 bases, leaving 23 bases between the germline ends. CDR3 DNA: TGTGCCAGCAGCCTTGGCCTAGGGCAGGGGATCGATGAAGCTTTCTTT. This encodes CASSLGLGQGIDEAFF.

The V and J genes are TRBV30 and TRBJ2-7; TRBD1 might be the D (6 bases). The V and J ends lost 2 bases and 3 bases respectively, with 11 bases between them. In germline, CDR1 is GTSNPN, CDR2 SVGIG (reference sequence). This CDR3 region has 13 residues. The CDR3 DNA follows: TGTGCCTGGAGTCCCCAGGGGCTCTACGAGCAGTACTTC. Translated, it gives CAWSPQGLYEQYF.

This clone was seen a few times. V is TRBV6-6 and J is TRBJ1-1, with 9 nucleotides matching TRBD1. Unmatched junction bases numbered 5, after V lost 6 bases and J lost 6 bases. Germline assignment: CDR1 MNHNY and CDR2 SVGAGI (reference sequence). This CDR3 has 13 amino acids. The DNA of the CDR3 is TGTGCCAGCAGGGACAGGGGAGCCGCTGAAGCTTTCTTT. Translated: CASRDRGAAEAFF.

The gene calls are TRBV4-2 and TRBJ1-2; weak D call: TRBD1 (6 bases). The CDR3 loop spans 13 amino acids. V lost 5 bases and J 4 bases, leaving 11 bases between the germline ends. Germline V gene sequence: CDR1 LGHNA, CDR2 YNFKEQ. CDR3: CASSEQGAYGYTF. As DNA, the CDR3 is TGTGCCAGCAGCGAACAGGGTGCCTATGGCTACACCTTC.

The chain couples TRBV18 to TRBJ1-1, with TRBD1 identical over 7 bases. The CDR3 loop spans 12 amino acids. CDR1 is KGHSH, CDR2 LQKENI, per germline. V lost 5 bases to trimming and J lost 7 bases; unmatched junction nucleotides: 4. CDR3 amino acids: CASSSNRGEAFF. The CDR3 DNA follows: TGTGCCAGCTCATCAAACAGGGGTGAAGCTTTCTTT.

The V call is TRBV9, the J call TRBJ2-3, with a tentative D call TRBD1 (5 bases). There are 16 residues in the CDR3. The V end was cut by 4 bases, the J end by 1 base, with 16 bases between. CDR1 and CDR2 (germline): SGDLS, YYNGEE. The CDR3 spells CASSSSDGRGTDTQYF. CDR3 DNA sequence: TGTGCCAGCAGCTCCTCGGACGGCAGGGGCACAGATACGCAGTATTTT.

V is TRBV27 and J is TRBJ2-7, with TRBD1 as a possible D gene (6 bases). The CDR3 has 14 amino acids. CDR1 and CDR2 (germline): MNHEY, SMNVEV (reference sequence). V shed 0 bases and J shed 2 bases, with 8 bases lying between them. The CDR3 nucleotides read TGTGCCAGCAGTTTATCGTCAGGGGCCTACGAGCAGTACTTC. It translates to CASSLSSGAYEQYF.

V and J are TRBV19 and TRBJ2-7; TRBD1 agrees at 7 bases. The CDR3 loop spans 13 amino acids. V trimming: 6 bases; J trimming: 4 bases; junction bases outside the gene matches: 6. CDR1 is LNHDA and CDR2 is SQIVND in the germline V gene (reference sequence). The DNA of the CDR3 is TGTGCCAGTAGAGGGACAGCTCGTTACGAGCAGTACTTC. This sequence encodes CASRGTARYEQYF.

The CDR3 sequence: CASSIGGATNEKLFF. The DNA of the CDR3 is TGTGCCAGTAGCATTGGAGGTGCAACTAATGAAAAACTGTTTTTT. The chain links TRBV19 to TRBJ1-4; D is unclear. Germline CDR1 LNHDA, CDR2 SQIVND (reference sequence). The CDR3 is 15 residues long. Trimming stripped 6 bases from V and 0 bases from J, with 11 bases between.

The rearrangement joins TRBV5-6 to TRBJ2-3, with TRBD2 matching over 9 bases. V lost 6 bases to trimming and J lost 0 bases; unmatched junction nucleotides: 8. CDR3 length: 16 residues. Germline values: CDR1 SGHDT, CDR2 YYEEEE. CDR3 sequence (DNA): TGTGCCAGCATCTTACTAGCGGGCCCTAGCACAGATACGCAGTATTTT. Translation gives CASILLAGPSTDTQYF. The full variable domain, in which reference TRBV5-6 and TRBJ2-3 provide the parts outside the CDR3, is DAGVTQSPTHLIKTRGQQVTLRCSPKSGHDTVSWYQQALGQGPQFIFQYYEEEERQRGNFPDRFSGHQFPNYSSELNVNALLLGDSALYLCASILLAGPSTDTQYFGPGTRLTVL.

This chain links TRBV5-1 with TRBJ1-4; 12 bases align to TRBD1. Germline CDR1 reads SGHRS; CDR2 reads YFSETQ. The CDR3 runs to 16 residues. Trimming removed 3 bases from V and 8 bases from J; junction bases left unmatched: 8. The CDR3 region is CASSYGTGGGGEKLFF. The CDR3 bases are TGCGCCAGCAGCTACGGGACAGGGGGCGGAGGCGAAAAACTGTTTTTT.